These 19 T cell receptor beta chains originate from one sample sequenced in a study of Tregs in tolerant kidney transplant recipients. Clones were sequenced by immunoSEQ multiplex PCR, and TCRdb holds only the in-frame ones, with some missing. In all, the sample yields roughly 48,000 clones. This specimen consisted of CD4+ T cells from blood, obtained before the transplant. These receptors all come from a human donor who received a combined kidney and bone marrow transplant.

Worth noting for this clone: The DNA ends 3 residues before the CDR3 does, and the rest of the CDR3 is filled in from the germline J gene. This chain connects TRBV18 to TRBJ2-3, with D perhaps TRBD1 (5 bases). V dropped 1 base and J dropped 3 bases, with 11 bases sitting between them. The CDR3 spans 15 residues. Per germline, CDR1 KGHSH and CDR2 LQKENI. CDR3 DNA, as far as it was read: TGTGCCAGCTCACCACTGGGGCAGGTGACAGATACG. Its translation is CASSPLGQVTDT. The entire CDR3 sequence reads CASSPLGQVTDTQYF.

As concerns this clone: The observed sequence ends 3 residues before the CDR3 terminus, with the missing tail filled in from the germline J gene. V usage is TRBV2 and J usage is TRBJ2-2; D might be TRBD2 (6 bases). The CDR3 runs 15 residues. Deletions cut 2 bases from V and 4 bases from J, with 11 bases between. Per the germline V gene, CDR1 is SNHLY and CDR2 is FYNNEI. This CDR3 is CASSERGSGTGELFF. Incomplete CDR3 DNA: TGTGCCAGCAGTGAACGGGGGAGCGGCACCGGGGAG.

On this clone: The CDR3 end falls 3 residues outside the read, so it is completed with the germline J gene. The chain combines TRBV19 with TRBJ2-1; TRBD2 agrees at 8 bases. This CDR3 has 16 residues. Germline values: CDR1 LNHDA, CDR2 SQIVND (reference sequence). V shed 1 base and J 6 bases; nucleotides not matched to a gene: 8. CDR3 DNA, as far as it was read: TGTGCCAGTAGTATAGGATGGCTAGCGGGCCCCAATGAG. Its translation: CASSIGWLAGPNE. The CDR3 as a whole reads CASSIGWLAGPNEQFF.

Concerning this clone itself: The read halts 3 residues ahead of the CDR3 end, with the missing end drawn from the germline J gene. This chain uses TRBV5-6 with TRBJ1-4, with 10 nucleotides matching TRBD1. This CDR3 has 15 amino acids. Per germline, CDR1 SGHDT and CDR2 YYEEEE. Trimming took 0 bases from V and 8 from J; bases not matched to a gene: 4. This CDR3 reads CASSLVDRGQEKLFF. Incomplete CDR3 DNA: TGTGCCAGCAGCTTGGTCGACAGGGGGCAGGAAAAA.

Concerning this clone itself: The read finishes 3 residues shy of the CDR3 end, and the germline J gene is used to complete it. This rearrangement joins TRBV7-3 to TRBJ2-7; TRBD2 matches at 10 bases. There are 15 residues in the CDR3. From germline, CDR1 is SGHTA and CDR2 FQGTGA. V shed 5 bases, J shed 2 bases, and the junction held 6 bases outside the gene matches. The CDR3 is CASSLTSGATYEQYF. The CDR3 DNA, read in part, is TGTGCCAGCAGCCTTACTAGCGGGGCCACCTACGAG.

Concerning this clone: The CDR3 end falls 3 residues outside the read, so it is completed with the germline J gene. The chain is built from TRBV11-2 and TRBJ2-3; 9 bases line up with TRBD2. The ends lost 4 bases at V and 1 base at J; junction bases unmatched: 3. CDR3 size: 15 residues. CDR1 is SGHAT and CDR2 is FQNNGV in the germline V gene. CDR3 DNA (partial): TGTGCCAGCAGCTCTTGGACTAGCGGCACAGATACG. This translates into CASSSWTSGTDT. The entire CDR3 sequence reads CASSSWTSGTDTQYF.

With regard to this clone: From the germline J gene comes the end of the CDR3, since the read stops 3 residues before it. J is TRBJ1-2 and V is TRBV7-3; a weak D match, TRBD1 (5 bases). V was cut by 2 bases and J by 2 bases, with 6 bases left in between. CDR1 and CDR2 (germline): SGHTA, FQGTGA. This CDR3 contains 13 residues. CDR3 bases read: TGTGCCAGCAGCTTAGGGGGGAACTATGGC. Its protein is CASSLGGNYG. The entire CDR3 protein is CASSLGGNYGYTF.

About this clone itself: The DNA ends 3 residues before the CDR3 does, and the rest of the CDR3 is filled in from the germline J gene. The chain recombines TRBV5-1 with TRBJ2-3; D gene ambiguous. Germline V lookup: CDR1 SGHRS, CDR2 YFSETQ. The V end was cut by 0 bases, the J end by 0 bases, with 8 bases between. This CDR3 has 15 residues. The covered CDR3 bases are TGCGCCAGCAGCTTGGCCAGCGCGAGCACAGATACG. This gives the protein CASSLASASTDT. The whole CDR3 reads CASSLASASTDTQYF.

A remark on this clone: The read ends 3 residues shy of where the CDR3 ends; the end is completed using the germline J gene. The chain has TRBV29-1 and TRBJ2-7; 13 positions match TRBD2. The V segment lost 6 bases and the J segment 2 bases; nucleotides outside the gene matches: 7. CDR3 length: 15 residues. The germline gives CDR1 SQVTM, CDR2 ANQGSEA. CDR3 DNA (partial): TGCAGCGTCGTAGGGACTAGCGGGAAAACCTACGAG. Its translation is CSVVGTSGKTYE. The CDR3 in full is CSVVGTSGKTYEQYF.

Turning to this clone: The read halts 3 residues ahead of the CDR3 end, with the missing end drawn from the germline J gene. The chain recombines TRBV10-3 with TRBJ2-1; 7 bases line up with TRBD1. V was clipped by 0 bases and J by 7 bases; unmatched bases: 12. CDR3 size: 17 residues. Germline CDR1 and CDR2: ENHRY and SYGVKD. The CDR3 protein is CAISESLDRVSLNEQFF. CDR3 DNA (partial): TGTGCCATCAGTGAGTCCCTCGACAGGGTAAGCTTAAATGAG.

Turning to this clone: The read terminates 3 residues ahead of where the CDR3 ends, so the germline J gene completes it. The gene calls are TRBV20-1 and TRBJ2-2; 7 bases map to TRBD2. The germline V gene has CDR1 DFQATT and CDR2 SNEGSKA (reference sequence). V gave up 3 bases and J gave up 1 base; unmatched junction bases: 5. The CDR3 covers 15 residues. The part of the CDR3 DNA that was read is TGCAGTGCTAGTGGGGGGGGGAAGAACACCGGGGAG. Residues: CSASGGGKNTGE. The CDR3 in its entirety is CSASGGGKNTGELFF.

As concerns this clone: The sequence runs out 3 residues before the end of the CDR3; the remainder is reconstructed from the germline J gene. The chain uses TRBV5-1 and TRBJ2-5; 9 nucleotides line up with TRBD1. The CDR3 consists of 17 residues. CDR1 is SGHRS, CDR2 YFSETQ, per germline. After removal of 2 bases from V and 2 bases from J, the junction contained 10 bases not matched to a gene. The CDR3 sequence is CASSLSPGQGRQETQYF. CDR3 DNA, as far as it was read: TGCGCCAGCAGCTTATCGCCGGGACAGGGTCGTCAAGAGACC. The entire variable domain, with the rest obtained from reference TRBV5-1 and TRBJ2-5, is as follows: KAGVTQTPRYLIKTRGQQVTLSCSPISGHRSVSWYQQTPGQGLQFLFEYFSETQRNKGNFPGRFSGRQFSNSRSEMNVSTLELGDSALYLCASSLSPGQGRQETQYFGPGTRLLVL.

To note about this clone: The read is 3 residues too short to cover the CDR3 end, so that end is filled in from the germline J gene. The V call is TRBV20-1, the J call TRBJ1-5; tentatively, D is TRBD1 (5 bases). V was cut by 6 bases and J by 3 bases, with 15 bases left in between. There are 14 residues in the CDR3. Germline CDR1 reads DFQATT; CDR2 reads SNEGSKA (reference sequence). The sequenced part of the CDR3 DNA is TGCAGTGCAACCCGCCCGGGGGACAATCAGCCC. It yields the protein CSATRPGDNQP. The full-length CDR3 reads as CSATRPGDNQPQHF.

Concerning this clone itself: The DNA ends 3 residues before the CDR3 does, and the rest of the CDR3 is filled in from the germline J gene. V gene TRBV20-1 combines with J gene TRBJ1-2, with D perhaps matching TRBD1 (6 bases). The V gene lost 6 bases and the J gene lost 7 bases, with 18 bases spanning the gap. The CDR3 consists of 13 residues. Germline CDR1 DFQATT, CDR2 SNEGSKA (reference sequence). The CDR3 bases that were read are TGCAGTGCCAGTAACAGGGTTGAGAGTGGC. Protein: CSASNRVESG. The full CDR3 sequence reads CSASNRVESGYTF.

Comment on this clone: Read data end 3 residues before the CDR3 end; the end is taken from the germline J gene. This chain links TRBV19 with TRBJ1-2; TRBD1 matches at 11 bases. This CDR3 has 16 residues. Germline V gene data show CDR1 as LNHDA and CDR2 as SQIVND (reference sequence). Partial CDR3 DNA: TGTGCCAGTAGTATTGGAGGGGGACAGGGGGTATACGGC. Protein: CASSIGGGQGVYG. The CDR3 in full is CASSIGGGQGVYGYTF.

The part of the CDR3 DNA that was read is TGCGCCAGCAGCCCAACCCCCGGACAGTATGGC. It yields the protein CASSPTPGQYG. In full, the CDR3 is CASSPTPGQYGYTF. The chain links TRBV5-1 to TRBJ1-2; the D gene is possibly TRBD1 (6 bases). The observed sequence ends 3 residues before the CDR3 terminus, with the missing tail filled in from the germline J gene. V was trimmed by 4 bases and J by 5 bases, leaving 15 bases between them. The CDR3 has 14 amino acids. Germline values: CDR1 SGHRS, CDR2 YFSETQ.

Points on this clone: The read halts 3 residues ahead of the CDR3 end, with the missing end drawn from the germline J gene. The chain joins TRBV2 to TRBJ1-5, with 8 bases fitting TRBD1. The germline gives CDR1 SNHLY, CDR2 FYNNEI. V lost 6 bases, J lost 4 bases, and 8 bases stayed unmatched. The CDR3 length is 15 residues. CDR3 region: CASSATGAENQPQHF. The sequenced CDR3 bases are TGTGCCAGCAGCGCGACAGGGGCTGAAAATCAGCCC.

Concerning this clone itself: The read terminates 3 residues before the CDR3 end, so the remaining end is supplied by the germline J gene. J is TRBJ2-2 and V is TRBV7-9; D not resolved. CDR3 length equals 12 residues. The V end lost 5 bases, the J end lost 9 bases, and 10 bases lay between the germline ends. Germline V gives CDR1 SEHNR, CDR2 FQNEAQ (reference sequence). The CDR3 loop reads CASSPGSRELFF. CDR3 DNA, as far as it was read: TGTGCCAGCAGCCCGGGTTCCCGGGAG.

A word on this clone: The read stops 3 residues short of the end of the CDR3; the missing end is completed from the germline J gene. The gene calls are TRBV7-3 and TRBJ2-7; 7 bases line up with TRBD2. The CDR3 totals 15 residues. The V segment lost 3 bases and the J segment 4 bases; nucleotides outside the gene matches: 9. Germline loops: CDR1 SGHTA, CDR2 FQGTGA. CDR3 sequence: CASSLRAGVEYEQYF. CDR3 bases read: TGTGCCAGCAGCTTGAGGGCGGGAGTGGAGTACGAG.